A single sample gave rise to the 10 T cell receptor beta chains below, sequenced in a study of beta chain features in type 1 diabetes. The whole isolated RNA underwent reverse transcription, so sequencing captured expressed TCRB transcripts. The assay was immunoSEQ multiplex PCR, and TCRdb's table has in-frame clones only and misses some. The sample shows about 250,000 clones, 13% to 15% of them seen only once. Sequences were obtained from naive CD4+ T cells from blood. The receptors here all came from a woman between 35 and 50 years old in good health.

The chain recombines TRBV5-4 with TRBJ2-2; D may be TRBD2 (6 bases). Per germline, CDR1 SGHNT and CDR2 YYREEE (reference sequence). This CDR3 comprises 14 residues. V dropped 4 bases and J dropped 6 bases, with 13 bases sitting between them. CDR3 protein: CASSGGWRAGELFF. CDR3 DNA: TGTGCCAGCAGCGGAGGCTGGAGGGCCGGGGAGCTGTTTTTT.

The chain carries TRBV14 and TRBJ1-3; no clear D. The CDR3 consists of 14 residues. Trimming shortened V by 4 bases and J by 1 base, and 8 bases separated the two germline ends. Germline assignment: CDR1 SGHDN and CDR2 FVKESK. CDR3 nucleotides: TGTGCCAGCAGCCTCCTTCCGTCTGGAAACACCATATATTTT. This translates into CASSLLPSGNTIYF.

The rearrangement uses TRBV9 and TRBJ2-5; 10 bases agree with TRBD2. The V gene end was trimmed by 2 bases and the J gene end by 2 bases; junction bases not matched to a gene: 3. The CDR3 length is 15 residues. Looked up from germline, CDR1 is SGDLS and CDR2 is YYNGEE. DNA for the CDR3: TGTGCCAGCAGCGTTACTAGCGGGACGCAAGAGACCCAGTACTTC. This gives the protein CASSVTSGTQETQYF.

The chain links TRBV19 to TRBJ1-2; tentatively, D is TRBD1 (6 bases). The length of the CDR3 is 15 residues. V lost 2 bases to trimming and J lost 6 bases, with 16 bases between them. Germline loops: CDR1 LNHDA, CDR2 SQIVND (reference sequence). CDR3 coding DNA: TGTGCCAGTAGTATAATCGGCAGGGGAGTGGATGGCTACACCTTC. Its protein product is CASSIIGRGVDGYTF.

This clone came up a few times. The chain recombines TRBV6-1 with TRBJ2-5; 11 positions agree with TRBD1. CDR3 length: 17 residues. The germline gives CDR1 MNHNS, CDR2 SASEGT. Trimming at V came to 4 bases and at J to 5 bases, leaving 12 bases not matched to a gene. This CDR3 is CASSVSQGQGAWETQYF. CDR3 DNA sequence: TGTGCCAGCAGTGTCTCTCAAGGACAGGGGGCTTGGGAGACCCAGTACTTC.

The chain uses TRBV11-2 and TRBJ1-6, with a tentative D call TRBD1 (6 bases). The CDR3 is 14 residues long. V was shortened by 3 bases and J by 8 bases, with 11 bases between the two germline ends. Germline CDR1 reads SGHAT; CDR2 reads FQNNGV. CDR3 nucleotide sequence: TGTGCCAGCAGCTTTACAGGGCCGGATTCACCCCTCCACTTT. Its translation: CASSFTGPDSPLHF.

This clone was detected only a few times. This CDR3 is also generated by other DNA sequences in the sample. The gene calls are TRBV27 and TRBJ1-1; weak D call: TRBD1 (5 bases). Germline V lookup: CDR1 MNHEY, CDR2 SMNVEV (reference sequence). The germline V and J ends were trimmed by 3 bases and 5 bases, with 7 bases remaining between them. This CDR3 comprises 12 residues. CDR3 region: CASSFRGTEAFF. The CDR3 DNA sequence: TGTGCCAGCAGTTTTAGGGGTACTGAAGCTTTCTTT.

A few counts support this clone. The V gene is TRBV5-1, the J gene TRBJ1-1; 8 nucleotides agree with TRBD1. CDR1 and CDR2 from the germline V gene are SGHRS and YFSETQ. CDR3 length equals 13 residues. Germline trimming cut 4 bases from V and 7 bases from J; bases unmatched to any gene: 6. The CDR3 nucleotides read TGCGCCAGCAGCGTCACAGGGGGGAATGAAGCTTTCTTT. Protein sequence: CASSVTGGNEAFF.

A few counts support this clone. The chain recombines TRBV27 with TRBJ1-3; no reliable D call. V shed 4 bases and J shed 3 bases, with 7 bases lying between them. Germline CDR1 MNHEY, CDR2 SMNVEV (reference sequence). The CDR3 has 13 amino acids. The CDR3 DNA is TGTGCCAGCAGTTACATTAATGGAAACACCATATATTTT. Amino acids: CASSYINGNTIYF.

This clone showed up just a few times. The V and J genes are TRBV19 and TRBJ2-5; D may be TRBD2 (6 bases). There are 16 residues in the CDR3. CDR1 and CDR2 (germline): LNHDA, SQIVND (reference sequence). The V end was cut by 4 bases, the J end by 4 bases, with 19 bases between. The CDR3 DNA sequence: TGTGCCAGTAGTACCACGTCAGCGGGTTCCCCAGAGACCCAGTACTTC. It is translated as CASSTTSAGSPETQYF.